This T cell receptor (beta chain) derives from a study of beta chain features in type 1 diabetes (dated by TCRdb to the late 2010s). With regard to the full study: Mean age, gender distribution, total cell number and subset yield were not different between patients and healthy donors. In the study, recently diagnosed type 1 diabetes patients and matched healthy donors were compared on the TCRB repertoires of their sorted circulating CD4+ T cell subsets. A total of roughly 100 million sorted cells were examined across all samples, and the number of cells per subset was strongly correlated with RNA yield. Regulatory and stem cell-like memory subsets were isolated from only 8 patients and about 8 healthy donors, whereas naive and central memory subsets came from all 30 or so donors. General findings and caveats noted by the study authors: Shorter templates might be favored by PCR, yet because patient and control samples were amplified and corrected together, any such skew would affect both groups equally. Because cDNA rather than genomic DNA was sequenced, highly expressing activated cells could have been over-represented, although no difference in activation and CD3 levels was found between groups. Naive, central memory and regulatory TCRB repertoires appeared to be more similar among patients than among healthy donors. Type 1 diabetes patients showed a moderate but significant shortening of TCRB CDR3 length in all four CD4+ subsets. Patients with type 1 diabetes made fewer insertions and deleted more nucleotides at VDJ recombination sites, implying thymic rearrangement abnormalities. Because the HLA sub-analyses included only small numbers of individuals, any influence of HLA type on TCRB rearrangement was left unresolved.

From each donor, a single peripheral blood sample of approximately 110 mL on average was drawn into heparinised tubes. A BD FACSAria II was used to sort naive, central memory, regulatory and stem cell-like memory CD4+ T cells with a panel that included CD45RO, CCR7, CD25, CD127, CD95 and CD27. Purity was above 95% for every sorted population. Right away, PBMCs were isolated by Lymphoprep density gradient centrifugation and were stained directly, with no culture step. So that batch effects would be minimized, each experiment stained and sorted samples in pairs, pairing one healthy donor with one patient. The High Capacity cDNA Reverse Transcription Kit was used to reverse transcribe all of the isolated RNA, meaning that expressed TCRB transcripts were what got sequenced. Naive, central memory and regulatory T cell samples underwent deep immunoSEQ sequencing, averaging about 3.5 million total reads per sample. Sorted cells were lysed in RLT buffer, and RNA was extracted using DNase-treated RNeasy Micro or Mini kits according to cell number. Each cell subset was processed separately to prevent cross-contamination, with patient and healthy donor samples processed together. The immunoSEQ multiplex PCR was used to amplify TCRB sequences from cDNA, generating 87-bp fragments that spanned the CDR3 region. The amplicons were sequenced using the Illumina HiSeq platform. The paper's data handling went like this. Synthetic template baselines were used to correct PCR bias computationally, reads within Hamming distance 2 were collapsed, and singletons that could not be merged were discarded. By aligning reads against IMGT, V, D and J genes, CDR3 length, and insertions or deletions at six rearrangement sites were assigned. Within each subset, clonotype counts were normalized to sorted cell number, and only after that were true diversity and Gini coefficients computed with the tcR R package. The overlap coefficient, calculated on TCRB nucleotide sequences, was used to measure repertoire sharing. As a proxy for the pre-selection repertoire, out-of-frame TCRB sequences from naive cells were analyzed. The immuneACCESS repertoire file appears here via TCRdb, limited to in-frame rearrangements. These files lack a portion of the clones; in checked studies, under half of the deficit traces to unresolved V genes, and the cause of the others is not known. V and J calls and clone size follow that table, whereas D and trimming were derived from the DNA. This sample gives approximately 330,000 clones in total; 8% to 13% of them show up just once. 0.015% of the sample is in the top ten clones.

This clone was detected only a few times. There is no known antigen for this receptor. It has no much larger one-base neighbor in the sample; base qualities were not kept. Sequencing was performed on naive CD4+ T cells from blood. The cell subset or site label for this specimen denotes: true naive CD4+ T cells. This TCR was recovered from a woman aged 25-40 years in good health.

The CDR3 protein: CATRAGYSYEQYF. The DNA reads TGTGCCACCCGGGCGGGATACTCCTACGAGCAGTACTTC. The rearrangement joined TRBV15 to TRBJ2-7; TRBD2 might be the D gene, on 6 matching bases. The CDR3 runs 13 amino acids, cysteine and phenylalanine included. Just the 39-base CDR3 DNA is kept, in frame starting at base 1. At the junction V is shortened by 8 bases and J by 0 bases, with 11 bases in between. CDR1 and CDR2, looked up from the germline V gene (reference sequence), are LNHNV and YYDKDF. Beyond the CDR3, the reference TRBV15 and TRBJ2-7 genes provide the residues; the full variable domain reads: DAMVIQNPRYQVTQFGKPVTLSCSQTLNHNVMYWYQQKSSQAPKLLFHYYDKDFNNEADTPDNFQSRRPNTSFCFLDIRSPGLGDTAMYLCATRAGYSYEQYFGPGTRLTVT.